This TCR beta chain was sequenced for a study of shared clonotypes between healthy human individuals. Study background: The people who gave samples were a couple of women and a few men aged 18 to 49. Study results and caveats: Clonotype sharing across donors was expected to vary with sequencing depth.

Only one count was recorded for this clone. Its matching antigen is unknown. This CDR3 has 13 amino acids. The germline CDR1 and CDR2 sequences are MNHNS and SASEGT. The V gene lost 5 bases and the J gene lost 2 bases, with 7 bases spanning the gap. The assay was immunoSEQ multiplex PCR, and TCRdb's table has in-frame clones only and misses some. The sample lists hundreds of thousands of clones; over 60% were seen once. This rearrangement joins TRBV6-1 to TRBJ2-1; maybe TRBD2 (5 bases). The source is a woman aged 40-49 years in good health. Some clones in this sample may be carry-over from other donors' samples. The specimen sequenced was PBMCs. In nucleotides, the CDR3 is TGTGCCAGCAGTCTAGCCCCCTACAATGAGCAGTTCTTC. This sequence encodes CASSLAPYNEQFF.